A single sample is the source of the 17 T cell receptor beta chains below, sequenced in a study of CD8+CD57+ T cells in acquired aplastic anemia. Selection for sequencing was limited to patients who had shown CD8+CD57+ cell expansion by flow cytometry. Genomic DNA templated the TCR beta VDJ and CDR3 profiling. TCRdb re-derived calls from the reads in MiXCR, one entry per CDR3 protein. The sample has around 130,000 distinct CDR3 sequences; 50% to 70% are singletons. Sequences were obtained from sorted CD4+, CD8+, or CD8+CD57+ T cells (not recorded which) from PBMCs. These receptors originate from a human donor with aplastic anemia.

The chain employs TRBV7-9 and TRBJ2-7; D call uncertain. Per the germline V gene, CDR1 is SEHNR and CDR2 is FQNEAQ (reference sequence). This CDR3 contains 13 residues. The V end lost 5 bases, the J end lost 2 bases, and 10 bases lay between the germline ends. The CDR3 nucleotides read TGTGCCAGCAGCCAAGTTGAGGCCTACGAGCAGTACTTC. It codes for CASSQVEAYEQYF.

The chain recombines TRBV2 with TRBJ1-1; no definite D call. Trimming took 10 bases from V and 3 from J, leaving 15 bases between them. CDR1 SNHLY and CDR2 FYNNEI come from the germline V gene. The CDR3 contains 13 residues. CDR3 DNA: TGTGCCACCTTCGCGGGCACGGACACTGAAGCTTTCTTT. It encodes CATFAGTDTEAFF.

This clonotype was recorded many times. CDR3 protein: CASSVDDRYEQYF. Here the CDR3 DNA reads TGTGCCAGCAGCGTAGACGACCGATACGAGCAGTACTTC. The chain employs TRBV9 and TRBJ2-7; D call uncertain. The germline V gene encodes CDR1 SGDLS and CDR2 YYNGEE. The CDR3 runs to 13 residues. V lost 0 bases to trimming and J lost 4 bases, with 8 bases between them.

This clonotype was found once. The chain has TRBV2 and TRBJ2-1; the match to TRBD1 covers 8 bases. Germline CDR1 reads SNHLY; CDR2 reads FYNNEI. The CDR3 spans 16 residues. Losses at the gene ends were 8 bases for V and 0 bases for J; bases not matched to a gene: 9. CDR3 region: CASGGTGWSSYNEQFF. CDR3 coding DNA: TGTGCCAGCGGGGGGACAGGATGGAGCTCCTACAATGAGCAGTTCTTC.

As concerns this clonotype: This could be a read error, since a much larger clone is one nucleotide away. This chain connects TRBV11-1 to TRBJ2-7; a weak D match, TRBD2 (6 bases). CDR3 length: 16 residues. CDR1 and CDR2 (germline): SGHAT, FQDESV (reference sequence). As DNA, the CDR3 is TGTGCCAGCAGCTCCCCCGTTTTGGGCGGGGCCTACGGGCAGTACTTC. Its protein product is CASSSPVLGGAYGQYF.

Here the CDR3 reads CSVGTGADGELFF. In DNA, the CDR3 is TGCAGCGTCGGAACAGGGGCCGACGGGGAGCTGTTTTTT. This rearrangement joins TRBV29-1 to TRBJ2-2, with 7 bases lining up with TRBD1. The CDR3 spans 13 residues. In germline, CDR1 is SQVTM, CDR2 ANQGSEA. J was trimmed by 7 bases and V by 6 bases; bases with no gene match: 8.

Turning to this clonotype: One end of the junction fails to match germline, which may point to a read error. The chain is built from TRBV24-1 and TRBJ2-1, with TRBD2 matching 8 bases. This CDR3 spans 10 amino acids. Per the germline V gene, CDR1 is KGHDR and CDR2 is SFDVKD. The CDR3 region is CASPGGPSVF. In nucleotides, the CDR3 is TGTGCCTCTCCGGGGGGGCCTTCGGTCTTC.

The chain has TRBV7-9 and TRBJ1-1; D gene unclear. With 4 bases removed from V and 5 bases from J, the gap between germline ends came to 11 bases. This CDR3 is built from 13 residues. Germline values: CDR1 SEHNR, CDR2 FQNEAQ (reference sequence). The chain's CDR3 is CASSYMSGTEAFF. DNA of the CDR3: TGTGCCAGCAGCTACATGTCTGGTACTGAAGCTTTCTTT.

Ten or more counts support this clonotype. V gene TRBV7-2 combines with J gene TRBJ2-3; tentative D call: TRBD2 (6 bases). This CDR3 comprises 14 residues. CDR1 SGHTA and CDR2 FQGNSA come from the germline V gene. V lost 4 bases and J 4 bases, leaving 12 bases between the germline ends. The CDR3 region has the DNA TGTGCCAGCAGCTCTCTAGGAGGGTCAGATACGCAGTATTTT. Translating it yields CASSSLGGSDTQYF.

V and J are TRBV11-1 and TRBJ1-1; TRBD1 aligns across 8 bases. From germline, CDR1 is SGHAT and CDR2 FQDESV (reference sequence). The CDR3 spans 16 residues. V shed 5 bases, J shed 6 bases, and the junction held 14 bases outside the gene matches. Here the CDR3 reads CASSPQPSGGAAEAFF. In nucleotides, the CDR3 is TGTGCCAGCAGCCCCCAGCCCTCAGGGGGCGCGGCTGAAGCTTTCTTT.

V usage is TRBV10-3 and J usage is TRBJ1-3, with 9 bases that match TRBD1. Trimming at V came to 0 bases and at J to 2 bases, leaving 8 bases not matched to a gene. Germline V gives CDR1 ENHRY, CDR2 SYGVKD. This CDR3 contains 18 residues. The CDR3 sequence is CAISESNQGTGPGNTIYF. The CDR3 DNA is TGTGCCATCAGTGAGTCCAACCAGGGGACAGGGCCTGGAAACACCATATATTTT.

This clonotype was counted only a few times. A much larger clone lies one base from this, so it may be a read error. This rearrangement joins TRBV11-1 to TRBJ1-3; tentatively, D is TRBD1 (6 bases). The CDR3 is 16 residues long. The germline V gene has CDR1 SGHAT and CDR2 FQDESV (reference sequence). CDR3 sequence reads: CASSGIQGDSGNTTYF. CDR3 nucleotide sequence: TGTGCCAGCAGCGGTATACAGGGCGACTCTGGAAACACCACATATTTT.

The rearrangement joins TRBV19 to TRBJ1-1; no definite D call. Looked up from germline, CDR1 is LNHDA and CDR2 is SQIVND (reference sequence). The CDR3 extends over 13 amino acids. Trimming left V 3 bases short and J 1 base short, with 6 bases between. DNA for the CDR3: TGTGCCAGTAGTATGAAGGGGAACACTGAAGCTTTCTTT. This codes for CASSMKGNTEAFF.

This chain links TRBV2 with TRBJ1-6; no clear D gene. The ends were cut back, 2 bases at V and 6 bases at J, with 8 bases in the middle. The CDR3 is made up of 14 amino acids. Germline V lookup: CDR1 SNHLY, CDR2 FYNNEI. Here the CDR3 reads CASSESSGNSPLHF. The CDR3 nucleotides are TGTGCCAGCAGTGAATCCAGTGGTAATTCACCCCTCCACTTT.

Only one count was recorded for this clonotype. Since a much larger clone is just one base distant, this may be a read error. This CDR3 is missing its conserved last phenylalanine or tryptophan, likely due to a read error. The chain recombines TRBV6-1 with TRBJ2-7; 8 bases match TRBD1. J was trimmed by 4 bases and V by 6 bases; bases with no gene match: 8. The CDR3 sequence is 14 residues long. Germline loops: CDR1 MNHNS, CDR2 SASEGT. The CDR3 loop is CASRPSRGQYEQYL. The CDR3 coding sequence is TGTGCCAGCAGGCCCTCCAGGGGGCAATACGAGCAGTACCTC.

This chain uses TRBV4-2 with TRBJ2-3, with TRBD2 matching 10 bases. The CDR3 loop spans 16 amino acids. V lost 4 bases and J lost 3; bases outside the gene matches: 7. Germline V CDR1 and CDR2: LGHNA, YNFKEQ. The CDR3 loop reads CASSRQAGGRTDTQYF. CDR3 sequence (DNA): TGTGCCAGCAGCCGCCAAGCGGGGGGGCGGACAGATACGCAGTATTTT.

This clonotype was detected a few times. The CDR3 reads CATKLTVNNEQFF. The CDR3 nucleotides read TGTGCCACCAAGCTGACGGTTAACAATGAGCAGTTCTTC. This chain connects TRBV7-2 to TRBJ2-1; D is uncertain. The CDR3 length is 13 residues. Between the trimmed V and J ends, which lost 10 bases and 5 bases, there was a span of 15 bases. Germline V gives CDR1 SGHTA, CDR2 FQGNSA.